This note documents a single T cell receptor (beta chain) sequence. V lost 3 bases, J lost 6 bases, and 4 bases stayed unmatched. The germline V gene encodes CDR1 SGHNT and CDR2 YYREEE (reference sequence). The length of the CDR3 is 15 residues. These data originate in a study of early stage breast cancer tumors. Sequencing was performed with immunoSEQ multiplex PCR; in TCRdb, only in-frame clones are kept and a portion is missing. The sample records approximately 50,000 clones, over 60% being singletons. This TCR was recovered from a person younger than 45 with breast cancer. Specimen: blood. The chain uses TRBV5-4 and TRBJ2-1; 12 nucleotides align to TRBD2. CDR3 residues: CASSSMTSGSNEQFF. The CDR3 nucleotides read TGTGCCAGCAGCTCCATGACTAGCGGGAGCAATGAGCAGTTCTTC.